This paragraph reports one T cell receptor (beta chain). Its antigen remains unidentified. The germline V gene encodes CDR1 SGHDN and CDR2 FVKESK. Trimming took off 0 bases at V and 10 bases at J, with 12 bases between the two ends. CDR3 length equals 13 residues. PCR primers comprised 60 Vbeta and 13 Jbeta primers. The repertoire was sequenced with immunoSEQ multiplex PCR; TCRdb's copy has only in-frame clones and lacks some. The table has approximately 180,000 clones, around 87% seen once; the top ten hold more than 1.5%. This sample is part of a study of cytomegalovirus exposure and HLA in healthy donors. Study-level results: Reportedly, TCR beta sequences accurately predicted HLA-A and HLA-B alleles in most subjects. As a later analysis showed, a missense DCLRE1C variant was linked to trimming of TCR beta V- and J-genes.

What was sequenced was PBMCs. The sequence was collected from a young woman in good health and CMV-seronegative. The chain joins TRBV14 to TRBJ1-1, with D perhaps TRBD1 (6 bases). DNA of the CDR3: TGTGCCAGCAGCCAAGATCTAAGGGGGGGAGCTTTCTTT. Translation: CASSQDLRGGAFF.